Sequencing of this T cell receptor (beta chain) was carried out in a study of shared clonotypes between healthy human individuals (dated by TCRdb to 2020 to 2021). Broadly, across the study: The cohort included three men and a couple of women between 18 and 49 years of age. Leukapheresis yielded between about 0.8 and 8.9 billion PBMCs per donor. To increase sequencing depth and limit assay-specific biases, TCR repertoire library preparation and sequencing were carried out by different laboratories using diverse techniques. To estimate repertoire size and how much clonotypes are shared between individuals, the study performed deep sequencing of blood TCR repertoires from a few healthy adults. For each donor, CD4 naive and CD4 memory were each given three plates, CD8 naive was given two plates, and CD8 memory was given one plate.

The donors were healthy, HIV-negative adults who had no recently reported acute infections or vaccinations. All donors were Caucasian adults living in Nashville, Tennessee, USA. Magnetic negative selection was used to enrich CD4+ T cells, after which naive cells were positively selected on CD45RA and the negative fraction became the memory subset. After blood collection by leukapheresis, PBMCs were isolated using Ficoll-Histopaque density gradient centrifugation and then cryopreserved in the vapor phase of liquid nitrogen. Purity and quantity of every magnetically sorted T cell population were checked by analytical flow cytometry. Genomic DNA was isolated from every sorted fraction and measured by UV absorbance on a Nanodrop 2000c. General findings and caveats noted by the study authors: When several donors were compared, the shared fraction of clonotypes was around 4.6% for naive CD4, 3.5% for naive CD8, about 2.5% for memory CD4, and roughly 0.43% for memory CD8. Sampling was restricted to blood, and TCR repertoires in tissue are likely to differ from TCR repertoires in blood. Compared with non-shared clonotypes, the clonotypes found in all four sorted-subset donors had higher generation probabilities. Larger estimated clonotype richness was generally found for naive subsets than for memory subsets. Incomplete sequencing was indicated by rarefaction of sorted-subset datasets, despite the large sequencing depth. Pairwise subsampling indicated that sequencing depth was expected to affect the degree of clonotype sharing among donors. The small number of donors limited the genetic and exposure-history diversity represented.

Using the deep immunoSEQ assay, TCR CDR3 regions were amplified from genomic DNA by multiplex PCR. For each cell subset, the extracted genomic DNA was distributed evenly across all wells of several immunoSEQ 96-well plates, and each plate served as one replicate. For sorted subsets, roughly 190 ng of genomic DNA, equivalent to some 33,000 T cell genomes, went into each replicate PCR. Purified libraries were quantified with a Qubit 3.0 fluorometer, sized on a Bioanalyzer 2100, and re-quantified with the KAPA Library Quantification kit. Every immunoSEQ 96-well plate was sequenced on a separate single-read 150-cycle Illumina NextSeq 550 flow cell. The published analysis was carried out like this. The immunoSEQ output contained only junctional sequences without quality scores, so filtering could not match that applied to full-length reads. Sequences were annotated with PyIR, a Python wrapper for IgBLAST v1.9, and V/J genes and CDR3 were assigned using IMGT germline references. Reads with weak V/J assignments (E-value above 1e-6), missing CDR3, stop codons, out-of-frame junctions, or ambiguous translated residues were removed. V3J clonotypes were defined by identical inferred V gene, J gene, and CDR3 amino acid sequence. Percentage overlap between repertoires was computed as shared unique clonotypes divided by the size of the smaller repertoire. RTK rarefaction, the Chao1 estimator, and Recon v2.1 estimates of unobserved clonotypes were used to assess repertoire richness. For all TCRbeta clonotypes obtained by the gDNA method from four donors, generation probabilities were computed with OLGA. TCRdb obtained this table from immuneACCESS and retained in-frame rearrangements with V and J assigned. These tables miss some clones; where compared with another copy, unresolved V genes account for less than half of the shortfall, and the remainder is unexplained. Clone size and the V and J calls come from that table; the DNA yielded D and trimming. The sample table lists 2.3 million or so clones, roughly 93% of them with a count of one. The top ten hold approximately 0.4% of the sample.

Relative to germline, V is 4 bases shorter and J is 1 base shorter, with 14 bases between their ends. Taken from cysteine to phenylalanine, the CDR3 has 15 residues. Only the CDR3 part of the read is kept: 45 bases, read in frame from the first base. CDR1 is given as SGDLS and CDR2 as YYNGEE, both from the germline V gene. Regarding this clone: Its antigen remains unidentified. The sample holds no much larger clone one base away, and base qualities are not on file.

The TCR sequence derives from a man younger than 35 in good health. Some clones in this sample may be carry-over from other donors' samples. The chain is made from TRBV9 and TRBJ1-2, with the D gene call left open. The specimen was naive CD4+ T cells from PBMCs. The cell subset or site tag for this specimen amounts to: CD45RA+ positively selected. For the CDR3, the sequence is CASSPTVRDNYGYTF. The bases are TGTGCCAGCAGCCCAACCGTTCGAGATAACTATGGCTACACCTTC.